This T cell receptor (beta chain) was sequenced in a study of T cells in women clearing cervical HPV infection. The assay was immunoSEQ multiplex PCR, and TCRdb's table has in-frame clones only and misses some. The sample table includes 40,000 or so clones. Each participant carried one incident cervical HPV16 infection only. MY09/MY11 PCR detected cervical HPV DNA; dot-blot assigned genotypes. Study-wide results and caveats: Richness plus V gene abundances separated cases from controls with AUC roughly 0.88. TRBV6-7 relative abundance averaged around 0.11% in cases and 0.15% to 0.2% in controls.

Germline V lookup: CDR1 DFQATT, CDR2 SNEGSKA (reference sequence). The junction had 10 bases not matched to a gene; V was cut back by 6 bases and J by 7 bases. This CDR3 contains 14 residues. To note about this clone: Its target is unknown. The read halts 3 residues ahead of the CDR3 end, with the missing end drawn from the germline J gene.

The sample was blood buffy coat. The rearrangement links TRBV20-1 to TRBJ2-2; 8 bases fit TRBD1. The TCR was taken from a woman aged 18 to 75 with a cervical HPV16 infection that either progressed to CIN3+ or cleared (not recorded which). CDR3 loop: CSAAQGADGGELFF. CDR3 DNA (partial): TGCAGTGCCGCTCAGGGGGCCGATGGCGGGGAG.